One sample yielded the 32 T cell receptor beta chains listed below, sequenced in a study of cytomegalovirus exposure and HLA in healthy donors. The PCR made use of 60 Vbeta and 13 Jbeta primers. Produced via immunoSEQ multiplex PCR; TCRdb's table is partial and in-frame only. The table records about 100,000 clones, around 81% of them present only once. The sequenced material came from PBMCs. Receptors were obtained from a man in his forties or fifties in good health and CMV-seropositive.

The genes are TRBV6-1 and TRBJ2-7; perhaps TRBD2 as D (6 bases). This CDR3 is built from 14 residues. The germline gives CDR1 MNHNS, CDR2 SASEGT. V was pared by 6 bases and J by 3 bases, with 15 bases between. The CDR3 region is CASRPGTDYYEQYF. DNA for the CDR3: TGTGCCAGCAGGCCCGGGACTGACTACTACGAGCAGTACTTC.

The genes are TRBV15 and TRBJ2-1, with D perhaps TRBD1 (6 bases). The CDR3 extends over 17 amino acids. The V end was cut by 0 bases, the J end by 7 bases, with 19 bases between. Germline CDR1 LNHNV, CDR2 YYDKDF (reference sequence). The CDR3 spells CATSRDWSRGVWNEQFF. Here the CDR3 DNA reads TGTGCCACCAGCAGAGATTGGAGCAGGGGAGTATGGAATGAGCAGTTCTTC.

This clone was seen once. The CDR3 sequence is CASSQTGGVGRSYNEQFF. The CDR3 coding sequence is TGCGCCAGCAGCCAGACAGGGGGCGTAGGGAGATCCTACAATGAGCAGTTCTTC. This chain joins TRBV5-1 and TRBJ2-1, with 10 positions matching TRBD1. The CDR3 length is 18 residues. J was trimmed by 1 base and V by 4 bases; bases with no gene match: 11. Per germline, CDR1 SGHRS and CDR2 YFSETQ.

The chain is built from TRBV6-5 and TRBJ2-7; D is unresolved. CDR1 is MNHEY, CDR2 SVGAGI, per germline. The CDR3 has 13 residues. V gave up 2 bases and J gave up 4 bases, with 9 bases separating them. The CDR3 sequence: CASSYRPRYEQYF. The CDR3 DNA reads TGTGCCAGCAGTTACAGGCCGAGGTACGAGCAGTACTTC.

The chain has TRBV6-1 and TRBJ2-3, with D tentatively TRBD1 (5 bases). Trimming shortened V by 2 bases and J by 2 bases, and 11 bases separated the two germline ends. The CDR3 extends over 15 amino acids. Germline CDR1 is MNHNS and CDR2 is SASEGT. This CDR3 is CASSEKGQFTDTQYF. CDR3 bases: TGTGCCAGCAGTGAAAAGGGGCAGTTCACAGATACGCAGTATTTT.

The chain employs TRBV7-8 and TRBJ2-1; 16 nucleotides agree with TRBD2. The CDR3 length is 19 residues. CDR1 is SGHVS and CDR2 is FQNEAQ in the germline V gene. V was pared by 0 bases and J by 0 bases, with 2 bases of the junction left unmatched. This CDR3 is CASSLAGLAGGSSYNEQFF. CDR3 nucleotides: TGTGCCAGCAGCTTAGCGGGACTAGCGGGGGGGAGCTCCTACAATGAGCAGTTCTTC.

This sequence joins TRBV18 and TRBJ1-1, with D perhaps matching TRBD1 (5 bases). Trimming cost V 4 bases and J 1 base, with 25 bases left between them. The CDR3 is 19 residues long. The V gene's germline CDR1 is KGHSH and CDR2 LQKENI. CDR3 sequence reads: CASSHELTDYRIKNTEAFF. DNA for the CDR3: TGTGCCAGCTCACACGAACTGACAGATTACCGAATAAAGAACACTGAAGCTTTCTTT.

CDR3 sequence (DNA): TGTGCCAGTCGCAGTGGCGGGGACACCGGGGAGCTGTTTTTT. Its protein is CASRSGGDTGELFF. The V call is TRBV28, the J call TRBJ2-2, with a weak D call TRBD2 (6 bases). Germline CDR1 MDHEN, CDR2 SYDVKM. Trimming took off 9 bases at V and 3 bases at J, with 14 bases between the two ends. The CDR3 spans 14 residues.

The chain recombines TRBV27 with TRBJ2-4, with 12 bases that match TRBD1. The V and J ends lost 4 bases and 3 bases, in that order; junction bases with no gene match: 10. The CDR3 has 18 amino acids. CDR1 is MNHEY, CDR2 SMNVEV, per germline (reference sequence). The CDR3 is CASSSPGTGGAGKNIQYF. The CDR3 DNA reads TGTGCCAGCAGTTCCCCCGGGACAGGGGGCGCGGGCAAAAACATTCAGTACTTC.

The chain uses TRBV19 and TRBJ2-4; 7 nucleotides line up with TRBD1. The CDR3 totals 17 residues. Germline lookup yields CDR1 LNHDA and CDR2 SQIVND (reference sequence). Unmatched junction bases numbered 6, after V lost 1 base and J lost 0 bases. CDR3 coding DNA: TGTGCCAGTAGTATAGTTGAAGGGGGCCTAGCCAAAAACATTCAGTACTTC. This encodes CASSIVEGGLAKNIQYF.

This chain links TRBV20-1 with TRBJ1-2; possible D gene TRBD1, 6 bases. The germline CDR1 and CDR2 sequences are DFQATT and SNEGSKA (reference sequence). The germline V and J ends were trimmed by 5 bases and 8 bases, with 12 bases remaining between them. The CDR3 spans 11 residues. The CDR3 region has the DNA TGCAGTGCTCCAACAGGGATGGGCTACACCTTC. It yields the protein CSAPTGMGYTF.

This chain uses TRBV18 with TRBJ1-6; 9 nucleotides agree with TRBD1. CDR3 length: 15 residues. The germline gives CDR1 KGHSH, CDR2 LQKENI. J lost 6 bases, V lost 3 bases, and 3 bases had no gene match. DNA of the CDR3: TGTGCCAGCTCACCTCAGGACAGGGGTAATTCACCCCTCCACTTT. Translated: CASSPQDRGNSPLHF.

This chain uses TRBV30 with TRBJ2-6; 7 positions match TRBD2. Germline V CDR1 and CDR2: GTSNPN, SVGIG (reference sequence). The CDR3 has 18 residues. J lost 0 bases, V lost 2 bases, and 10 bases had no gene match. This CDR3 is CAWSPKGWGGSGANVLTF. In DNA, the CDR3 is TGTGCCTGGAGTCCCAAGGGTTGGGGGGGCTCTGGGGCCAACGTCCTGACTTTC.

The genes are TRBV5-1 and TRBJ2-1, with 11 bases identical to TRBD2. The V segment lost 3 bases and the J segment 4 bases; nucleotides outside the gene matches: 6. The CDR3 has 16 amino acids. Germline assignment: CDR1 SGHRS and CDR2 YFSETQ. CDR3 amino acids: CASSSLAGGTYNEQFF. CDR3 DNA: TGCGCCAGCAGCTCCTTAGCGGGAGGGACTTACAATGAGCAGTTCTTC.

The rearrangement uses TRBV27 and TRBJ2-7, with 8 bases fitting TRBD1. CDR3 length: 15 residues. Germline V CDR1 and CDR2: MNHEY, SMNVEV (reference sequence). J lost 4 bases, V lost 5 bases, and 10 bases had no gene match. In DNA, the CDR3 is TGTGCCAGCAGTCCCCGCGCAGGGGGCTGGTACGAGCAGTACTTC. Translation gives CASSPRAGGWYEQYF.

This chain uses TRBV30 with TRBJ1-2; D remains ambiguous. V lost 0 bases and J lost 6, with 8 bases in between. The CDR3 has 12 amino acids. CDR1 is GTSNPN and CDR2 is SVGIG in the germline V gene (reference sequence). CDR3 in DNA: TGTGCCTGGAGTGTTTTTGAGGATGGCTACACCTTC. This codes for CAWSVFEDGYTF.

This clone has just one count. V and J are TRBV30 and TRBJ1-5; TRBD1 is a possible D gene (6 bases). CDR3 size: 14 residues. The germline V gene encodes CDR1 GTSNPN and CDR2 SVGIG (reference sequence). Deletions cut 0 bases from V and 6 bases from J, with 12 bases between. CDR3 region: CAWSVGGGGQPQHF. The CDR3 region has the DNA TGTGCCTGGAGTGTAGGGGGGGGCGGTCAGCCCCAGCATTTT.

The genes are TRBV5-1 and TRBJ2-4; D might be TRBD2 (6 bases). In germline, CDR1 is SGHRS, CDR2 YFSETQ. CDR3 size: 14 residues. V was shortened by 2 bases and J by 5 bases, with 11 bases between the two germline ends. CDR3 in amino acids: CASSLLTGENIQYF. The CDR3 DNA follows: TGCGCCAGCAGCTTACTCACGGGGGAAAACATTCAGTACTTC. Full variable domain (remainder filled in from reference TRBV5-1 and TRBJ2-4): KAGVTQTPRYLIKTRGQQVTLSCSPISGHRSVSWYQQTPGQGLQFLFEYFSETQRNKGNFPGRFSGRQFSNSRSEMNVSTLELGDSALYLCASSLLTGENIQYFGAGTRLSVL.

This clone was found a few times. V gene TRBV5-6 combines with J gene TRBJ2-1; 7 bases are a match to TRBD1. CDR3 length equals 15 residues. Germline values: CDR1 SGHDT, CDR2 YYEEEE. V lost 2 bases to trimming and J lost 4 bases; unmatched junction nucleotides: 6. CDR3 in amino acids: CASSLEGGLYNEQFF. DNA of the CDR3: TGTGCCAGCAGCTTAGAAGGGGGCCTATACAATGAGCAGTTCTTC.

The chain combines TRBV5-1 with TRBJ1-1; 7 bases match TRBD1. Germline CDR1 SGHRS, CDR2 YFSETQ. Germline trimming cut 0 bases from V and 5 bases from J; bases unmatched to any gene: 7. CDR3 length: 15 amino acids. CDR3 DNA sequence: TGCGCCAGCAGCTTGGAATACAGGGGATTGACTGAAGCTTTCTTT. Its protein is CASSLEYRGLTEAFF.

This chain links TRBV9 with TRBJ2-5, with D maybe TRBD2 (5 bases). The assigned J gene may be wrong: the sequence end matches TRBJ2-7 better. The CDR3 has 14 residues. Germline lookup yields CDR1 SGDLS and CDR2 YYNGEE. CDR3 sequence (DNA): TGTGCCAGCAGCGTAACGGGGAGCTCCTACGAGCAGTACTTC. This gives the protein CASSVTGSSYEQYF.

The rearrangement links TRBV30 to TRBJ1-2; TRBD1 might be the D (5 bases). Germline V gene lookup returns CDR1 GTSNPN and CDR2 SVGIG (reference sequence). The CDR3 length is 12 residues. V lost 0 bases and J lost 4, with 6 bases in between. CDR3 amino acids: CAWSVGVYGYTF. The CDR3 nucleotides read TGTGCCTGGAGTGTAGGGGTCTATGGCTACACCTTC. Full variable domain (rest looked up from reference TRBV30 and TRBJ1-2): SQTIHQWPATLVQPVGSPLSLECTVEGTSNPNLYWYRQAAGRGLQLLFYSVGIGQISSEVPQNLSASRPQDRQFILSSKKLLLSDSGFYLCAWSVGVYGYTFGSGTRLTVV.

This clone was seen more than once but under ten times. The chain has TRBV19 and TRBJ2-3, with 8 bases identical to TRBD2. The germline CDR1 and CDR2 sequences are LNHDA and SQIVND (reference sequence). After removal of 6 bases from V and 6 bases from J, the junction contained 8 bases not matched to a gene. CDR3 size: 14 residues. The CDR3 DNA follows: TGTGCCAGTAGCCCAGCGGGGGCGGGCGATACGCAGTATTTT. This encodes CASSPAGAGDTQYF.

The chain links TRBV6-1 to TRBJ2-7; D may be TRBD2 (6 bases). CDR1 and CDR2 (germline): MNHNS, SASEGT. V was cut by 2 bases and J by 6 bases, with 20 bases left in between. CDR3 size: 16 residues. CDR3 DNA: TGTGCCAGCAGTGAAATCTCTGCGGGGCCCTTTGGCGAGCAGTACTTC. This codes for CASSEISAGPFGEQYF.

The chain is built from TRBV4-2 and TRBJ2-1, with a tentative D call TRBD2 (5 bases). The CDR3 is 12 residues long. Germline CDR1 reads LGHNA; CDR2 reads YNFKEQ. V was cut by 5 bases and J by 9 bases, with 11 bases left in between. The CDR3 here is CASSTSSFEQFF. DNA of the CDR3: TGTGCCAGCAGCACCTCTAGCTTTGAGCAGTTCTTC.

The V call is TRBV6-1, the J call TRBJ2-1; a possible D gene is TRBD1 (5 bases). V lost 7 bases to trimming and J lost 8 bases, with 18 bases between them. The length of the CDR3 is 14 residues. Looked up from germline, CDR1 is MNHNS and CDR2 is SASEGT. Here the CDR3 DNA reads TGTGCCAGCATCCCCGGAAGGGGTTGGGATGAGCAGTTCTTC. It encodes CASIPGRGWDEQFF.

The chain carries TRBV6-5 and TRBJ1-1; D unresolved. V was cut by 8 bases and J by 0 bases, with 10 bases left in between. Per the germline V gene, CDR1 is MNHEY and CDR2 is SVGAGI. CDR3 length equals 13 residues. CDR3 loop: CASGQAMNTEAFF. CDR3 DNA sequence: TGTGCCAGCGGGCAGGCCATGAACACTGAAGCTTTCTTT.

The chain has TRBV6-1 and TRBJ2-4; 7 bases align to TRBD1. The V gene end was trimmed by 6 bases and the J gene end by 3 bases; junction bases not matched to a gene: 8. Germline V gives CDR1 MNHNS, CDR2 SASEGT. The CDR3 extends over 15 amino acids. The CDR3 DNA is TGTGCCAGCAGGACCGGGACAGCCGACAAAAACATTCAGTACTTC. Protein: CASRTGTADKNIQYF.

The V call is TRBV5-1, the J call TRBJ2-3, with TRBD2 matching over 12 bases. Germline trimming cut 0 bases from V and 8 bases from J; bases unmatched to any gene: 7. The CDR3 covers 16 residues. Germline V gene sequence: CDR1 SGHRS, CDR2 YFSETQ. The CDR3, as DNA: TGCGCCAGCAGCTTGGCCGTGACTAGCGGGGGCGGTACGCAGTATTTT. As protein: CASSLAVTSGGGTQYF.

The chain carries TRBV28 and TRBJ1-2; 8 bases agree with TRBD1. The CDR3 is 15 amino acids. J was trimmed by 5 bases and V by 2 bases; bases with no gene match: 7. The V gene's germline CDR1 is MDHEN and CDR2 SYDVKM. This chain's CDR3 is CASSLGQGAGYGYTF. The CDR3 DNA is TGTGCCAGCAGTTTAGGCCAGGGGGCTGGGTATGGCTACACCTTC.

Of note for this clone: The junction departs from germline at one end; a sequencing error may be responsible. The J gene is TRBJ2-7, the V gene TRBV7-9; D is perhaps TRBD2 (5 bases). Germline CDR1 is SEHNR and CDR2 is FQNEAQ (reference sequence). CDR3 length: 11 amino acids. The CDR3 coding sequence is TGTTCCAGCGCCAGGAGGTACGAGCAGTACTTC. This gives the protein CSSARRYEQYF.

CDR3 protein: CASSLEGPGTQYF. The CDR3 DNA reads TGTGCCAGCAGCTTAGAGGGGCCGGGGACCCAGTACTTC. This rearrangement joins TRBV11-2 to TRBJ2-5; possible D gene TRBD1, 5 bases. Germline lookup yields CDR1 SGHAT and CDR2 FQNNGV. Trimming took 0 bases from V and 7 from J, leaving 9 bases between them. CDR3 length: 13 amino acids. The complete variable domain, with remaining parts taken from reference TRBV11-2 and TRBJ2-5, reads EAGVAQSPRYKIIEKRQSVAFWCNPISGHATLYWYQQILGQGPKLLIQFQNNGVVDDSQLPKDRFSAERLKGVDSTLKIQPAKLEDSAVYLCASSLEGPGTQYFGPGTRLLVL.